One sample yielded the 32 T cell receptor beta chains listed below, sequenced in a study of neurological immune-mediated disorders. TCRdb used MiXCR to reprocess the 5' RACE reads, holding one entry per CDR3 protein. Among tens of thousands of distinct CDR3 sequences, 12% to 15% were seen once, and the ten largest hold around 27%. Sequences were obtained from PBMCs. Receptor source: a woman aged 50 to 60 with HTLV-1-associated myelopathy (HAM/TSP).

This clonotype was picked up many times. CDR3 region: CASSPWGEETQYF. The CDR3 DNA reads as TGTGCCAGCAGTCCCTGGGGGGAAGAGACCCAGTACTTC. This chain joins TRBV6-5 and TRBJ2-5; tentatively, D is TRBD2 (6 bases). V was shortened by 5 bases and J by 3 bases, with 10 bases between the two germline ends. CDR1 and CDR2 from the germline V gene are MNHEY and SVGAGI. This CDR3 has 13 residues.

The sample holds many counts of this clonotype. CDR3 protein: CASSLGRAGGNTIYF. For the CDR3, the DNA is TGTGCCAGCAGCCTCGGCAGGGCGGGAGGAAACACCATATATTTT. The chain couples TRBV7-8 to TRBJ1-3; TRBD1 is a possible D gene (5 bases). The CDR3 loop spans 15 amino acids. Deletions cut 5 bases from V and 4 bases from J, with 15 bases between. CDR1 SGHVS and CDR2 FQNEAQ come from the germline V gene.

This clonotype was seen at least ten times. V gene TRBV6-2 or TRBV6-3 combines with J gene TRBJ2-2; TRBD1 might be the D (5 bases). The CDR3 is 12 amino acids. The germline gives CDR1 MNHEY, CDR2 SVGEGT. Trimming stripped 11 bases from V and 1 base from J, with 8 bases between. CDR3 protein: CAGTGNTGELFF. In nucleotides, the CDR3 is TGTGCCGGAACAGGGAACACCGGGGAGCTGTTTTTT.

This clonotype was counted many times. The gene calls are TRBV5-6 and TRBJ1-6, with D possibly TRBD1 on 6 matching bases. Germline CDR1 SGHDT, CDR2 YYEEEE. V shed 4 bases and J shed 7 bases, with 18 bases lying between them. CDR3 length equals 16 residues. The CDR3 region has the DNA TGTGCCAGCAGCCTGGAAGGGATCCAGGGGAATTCACCCCTCCACTTT. Translated, it gives CASSLEGIQGNSPLHF.

This clonotype was counted many times. A much larger clone lies a single base off, so this may be a read error. The chain uses TRBV9 and TRBJ2-3; D not resolved. The CDR3 loop spans 12 amino acids. CDR1 is SGDLS and CDR2 is YYNGEE in the germline V gene. V was trimmed by 0 bases and J by 2 bases, leaving 1 base between them. The CDR3 DNA follows: TGTGCCAGCAGCGTAGTCACAGATACGCAGTATTTT. Protein sequence: CASSVVTDTQYF.

Many counts were recorded for this clonotype. This rearrangement joins TRBV5-1 to TRBJ2-2; 15 positions agree with TRBD2. CDR3 size: 16 residues. The trim removed 5 bases at V and 5 bases at J, leaving 4 bases unmatched. Germline V CDR1 and CDR2: SGHRS, YFSETQ. CDR3 sequence: CASRTGLAGGTGELFF. CDR3 bases: TGCGCCAGCAGGACCGGACTAGCGGGGGGGACCGGGGAGCTGTTTTTT. The full variable domain, its missing parts supplied by reference TRBV5-1 and TRBJ2-2, is KAGVTQTPRYLIKTRGQQVTLSCSPISGHRSVSWYQQTPGQGLQFLFEYFSETQRNKGNFPGRFSGRQFSNSRSEMNVSTLELGDSALYLCASRTGLAGGTGELFFGEGSRLTVL.

The sample holds many counts of this clonotype. The chain employs TRBV2 and TRBJ2-3, with 8 bases lining up with TRBD2. V lost 0 bases and J lost 2; bases outside the gene matches: 7. Per the germline V gene, CDR1 is SNHLY and CDR2 is FYNNEI. This CDR3 is 17 amino acids long. In DNA form, the CDR3 reads TGTGCCAGCAGTGAAGCTAGGATAGCGGGGCCCACAGATACGCAGTATTTT. This codes for CASSEARIAGPTDTQYF.

This clonotype was seen a handful of times. This rearrangement joins TRBV6-2 or TRBV6-3 to TRBJ2-2; 8 nucleotides line up with TRBD2. Germline V gives CDR1 MNHEY, CDR2 SVGEGT. V lost 6 bases and J lost 4; bases outside the gene matches: 7. CDR3 size: 15 residues. CDR3 bases: TGTGCCAGCAGAACGATAGCGGGATCCACCGGGGAGCTGTTTTTT. This gives the protein CASRTIAGSTGELFF.

This clonotype was counted between two and nine times. This chain uses TRBV2 with TRBJ2-1; D is ambiguous. CDR1 SNHLY and CDR2 FYNNEI come from the germline V gene. The CDR3 loop spans 12 amino acids. Trimming cost V 8 bases and J 7 bases, with 12 bases left between them. The CDR3 loop reads CASHPLVNEQFF. DNA for the CDR3: TGTGCCAGCCACCCCTTAGTGAATGAGCAGTTCTTC.

This clonotype has ten or more counts. V is TRBV20-1 and J is TRBJ1-1, with 7 bases aligning to TRBD1. With 5 bases clipped from V and 7 bases from J, the junction kept 10 bases outside the gene matches. Germline V lookup: CDR1 DFQATT, CDR2 SNEGSKA (reference sequence). The CDR3 spans 13 residues. Here the CDR3 reads CSAGKGGAGEAFF. CDR3 in DNA: TGCAGTGCTGGGAAAGGGGGCGCGGGTGAAGCTTTCTTT.

The chain recombines TRBV13 with TRBJ2-2; no reliable D call. CDR1 and CDR2 (germline): PRHDT, FYEKMQ (reference sequence). The CDR3 runs 14 residues. The V end was cut by 3 bases, the J end by 2 bases, with 7 bases between. This CDR3 reads CASSFPPNTGELFF. The CDR3 bases are TGTGCCAGCAGCTTTCCCCCAAACACCGGGGAGCTGTTTTTT.

This clonotype occurred many times. The chain recombines TRBV5-1 with TRBJ2-3, with D perhaps assigned TRBD1 or TRBD2 (6 bases each). The CDR3 consists of 14 residues. The ends were cut back, 1 base at V and 3 bases at J, with 9 bases in the middle. CDR1 SGHRS and CDR2 YFSETQ come from the germline V gene. CDR3 in DNA: TGCGCCAGCAGCTTGAGGGGGGAGACAGATACGCAGTATTTT. Translating gives CASSLRGETDTQYF.

The sample holds many counts of this clonotype. V and J are TRBV3-1 and TRBJ2-1; possible D gene TRBD2, 5 bases. Germline CDR1 reads LGHDT; CDR2 reads YNNKEL (reference sequence). Trimming took 1 base from V and 7 from J, leaving 8 bases between them. The CDR3 totals 13 residues. The CDR3 DNA sequence: TGTGCCAGCAGCCAAGCTAGCCGGAATGAGCAGTTCTTC. Protein sequence: CASSQASRNEQFF.

This clonotype has more than one count but fewer than ten. V gene TRBV7-2 combines with J gene TRBJ1-6; D is possibly TRBD1 (6 bases). The CDR3 totals 14 residues. V shed 3 bases and J shed 8 bases, with 11 bases lying between them. Germline-derived CDR1 and CDR2 are SGHTA and FQGNSA. The CDR3 spells CASSLSPGDSPLHF. The DNA for the CDR3 is TGTGCCAGCAGCTTGTCCCCAGGGGATTCACCCCTCCACTTT.

This clonotype was seen more than once but under ten times. V usage is TRBV6-6 and J usage is TRBJ1-3; D gene unclear. Germline V gives CDR1 MNHNY, CDR2 SVGAGI (reference sequence). Trimming pared 2 bases from V and 2 bases from J, leaving 28 bases between. The CDR3 consists of 21 residues. The CDR3 region is CASSYNSASSLSRAAGNTIYF. CDR3 bases: TGTGCCAGCAGTTACAACTCCGCGTCTTCTCTTAGTAGGGCTGCTGGAAACACCATATATTTT.

Details on this clonotype: A much larger clone is a single base away; this may be a read error. V is TRBV20-1 and J is TRBJ2-3; maybe TRBD2 (6 bases). The CDR3 has 13 amino acids. Germline lookup yields CDR1 DFQATT and CDR2 SNEGSKA (reference sequence). V was pared by 6 bases and J by 5 bases, with 15 bases between. CDR3 coding DNA: TGCAGTGCGGAACCGGGGGTGGGAGATACGCAGTATTTT. This encodes CSAEPGVGDTQYF.

The sample holds many counts of this clonotype. This chain connects TRBV20-1 to TRBJ2-1; 8 bases are shared with TRBD2. V trimming: 5 bases; J trimming: 4 bases; junction bases outside the gene matches: 7. The CDR3 contains 14 residues. Germline lookup yields CDR1 DFQATT and CDR2 SNEGSKA (reference sequence). CDR3 residues: CSASGGARYNEQFF. As DNA, the CDR3 is TGCAGTGCTTCCGGGGGGGCCAGGTACAATGAGCAGTTCTTC.

This clonotype was picked up many times. The V and J genes are TRBV5-5 and TRBJ2-1; 11 nucleotides agree with TRBD1. This CDR3 is 17 amino acids long. In germline, CDR1 is SGHKS, CDR2 YYEKEE (reference sequence). The trim removed 0 bases at V and 4 bases at J, leaving 6 bases unmatched. The CDR3 sequence: CASSLVRGTGGYNEQFF. CDR3 DNA sequence: TGTGCCAGCAGCTTGGTTAGGGGGACAGGGGGTTACAATGAGCAGTTCTTC. The full variable domain, in which reference TRBV5-5 and TRBJ2-1 provide the parts outside the CDR3, is DAGVTQSPTHLIKTRGQQVTLRCSPISGHKSVSWYQQVLGQGPQFIFQYYEKEERGRGNFPDRFSARQFPNYSSELNVNALLLGDSALYLCASSLVRGTGGYNEQFFGPGTRLTVL.

This clonotype occurred once. Being one base from a much bigger clone, this may be a read error. The DNA is left out, because the CDR3 cannot be placed on it with certainty; the CDR3 is given as TCRdb lists it. This rearrangement joins TRBV7-5 to TRBJ2-7. TRBV7-5 is tagged as a pseudogene. The length of the CDR3 is 15 amino acids, counting both ends. The CDR3 spells CISVQEGQSSYEQYF.

Worth noting for this clonotype: A much larger clonotype is one base distant, so this may be a read error. The rearrangement links TRBV28 to TRBJ2-1, with 7 nucleotides matching TRBD1. V lost 8 bases to trimming and J lost 9 bases; unmatched junction nucleotides: 19. Germline CDR1 MDHEN, CDR2 SYDVKM. This CDR3 contains 16 residues. The CDR3 coding sequence is TGTGCCAGCGTGAGGAGTGTGGGGGAAGCAGGGGGTGAGCAGTTCTTC. Amino acids: CASVRSVGEAGGEQFF. The complete variable domain, with remaining parts taken from reference TRBV28 and TRBJ2-1, reads DVKVTQSSRYLVKRTGEKVFLECVQDMDHENMFWYRQDPGLGLRLIYFSYDVKMKEKGDIPEGYSVSREKKERFSLILESASTNQTSMYLCASVRSVGEAGGEQFFGPGTRLTVL.

This clonotype was observed at least ten times. The chain has TRBV7-2 and TRBJ2-2; D gene ambiguous. V was trimmed by 2 bases and J by 4 bases, leaving 8 bases between them. From germline, CDR1 is SGHTA and CDR2 FQGNSA. The CDR3 has 14 amino acids. CDR3 DNA sequence: TGTGCCAGCAGCTTAACGCCCGGCACCGGGGAGCTGTTTTTT. Its translation is CASSLTPGTGELFF. Drawing the rest from reference TRBV7-2 and TRBJ2-2, the complete variable domain is GAGVSQSPSNKVTEKGKDVELRCDPISGHTALYWYRQSLGQGLEFLIYFQGNSAPDKSGLPSDRFSAERTGGSVSTLTIQRTQQEDSAVYLCASSLTPGTGELFFGEGSRLTVL.

For this clonotype: Its ends do not fully match the called genes, so a read error is possible. The V call is TRBV18, the J call TRBJ2-3, with D unclear. This CDR3 has 14 amino acids. Looked up from germline, CDR1 is KGHSH and CDR2 is LQKENI. CDR3 in amino acids: CASSPIIGADKQYF. Here the CDR3 DNA reads TGTGCCAGCTCACCAATTATAGGAGCAGATAAGCAGTATTTT.

This clonotype was detected many times. The V and J genes are TRBV10-3 and TRBJ1-3; no clear D. Germline lookup yields CDR1 ENHRY and CDR2 SYGVKD. The CDR3 contains 13 residues. Trimming took off 9 bases at V and 0 bases at J, with 9 bases between the two ends. The CDR3 sequence: CAITPSSGNTIYF. CDR3 sequence (DNA): TGTGCCATAACACCCAGCTCTGGAAACACCATATATTTT.

This clonotype was counted ten times or more. This rearrangement joins TRBV6-1 to TRBJ1-5; D unclear. Germline values: CDR1 MNHNS, CDR2 SASEGT. V lost 8 bases, J lost 4 bases, and 21 bases lay in between. The CDR3 has 16 residues. CDR3 residues: CASDFFFGRQNQPQHF. In DNA, the CDR3 is TGTGCCAGCGATTTCTTCTTCGGACGACAAAATCAGCCCCAGCATTTT.

This clonotype was seen at least ten times. The CDR3 region is CASSLDTGELFF. The CDR3, as DNA: TGCGCCAGCAGCTTGGACACCGGGGAGCTGTTTTTT. The J gene is TRBJ2-2, the V gene TRBV5-1, with no clear D. Between the trimmed V and J ends, which lost 0 bases and 3 bases, there was a span of 0 bases. The CDR3 covers 12 residues. CDR1 and CDR2 (germline): SGHRS, YFSETQ.

This clonotype was seen many times. The rearrangement joins TRBV3-1 to TRBJ2-3; 7 bases are shared with TRBD1. The V gene end was trimmed by 2 bases and the J gene end by 4 bases; junction bases not matched to a gene: 3. The CDR3 sequence is 14 residues long. From germline, CDR1 is LGHDT and CDR2 YNNKEL (reference sequence). DNA of the CDR3: TGTGCCAGCAGCCAAAGAACAGGGGCAGATACGCAGTATTTT. It specifies CASSQRTGADTQYF.

Ten or more counts support this clonotype. The V gene is TRBV28, the J gene TRBJ2-3; TRBD1 might be the D (5 bases). This CDR3 has 15 residues. V was pared by 6 bases and J by 1 base, with 14 bases between. Germline V gives CDR1 MDHEN, CDR2 SYDVKM. The CDR3 is CASSKGAPGTDTQYF. The DNA of the CDR3 is TGTGCCAGCAGCAAAGGGGCGCCGGGCACAGATACGCAGTATTTT.

This clonotype was found many times. The J gene is TRBJ1-5, the V gene TRBV7-9; perhaps TRBD1 as D (5 bases). Germline CDR1 SEHNR, CDR2 FQNEAQ (reference sequence). The CDR3 spans 14 residues. V dropped 5 bases and J dropped 4 bases, with 12 bases sitting between them. The CDR3 protein is CASSLGTENQPQHF. The CDR3, as DNA: TGTGCCAGCAGCCTCGGGACCGAGAATCAGCCCCAGCATTTT.

Notes on this clonotype: With a much larger clone just one base away, this may be a read error. The chain links TRBV5-8 to TRBJ2-5; D unclear. Germline CDR1 is SGHTS and CDR2 is YDEGEE. The CDR3 loop spans 16 amino acids. The CDR3 is CASILLYRLSQETQYF. Here the CDR3 DNA reads TGTGCCAGCATCTTGTTGTACCGGCTCTCCCAAGAGACCCAGTACTTC.

The sample holds many counts of this clonotype. It is unclear where the CDR3 begins or ends on the DNA, so no DNA is shown, and the CDR3 is as TCRdb lists it. V and J are TRBV21-1 and TRBJ2-7; the table's TRBD1 call for D was not verified on the DNA. TRBV21-1 represents a pseudogene. The CDR3 contains 17 residues when both ends are counted. The CDR3 loop reads CASSKSVGQGASGEQYV.

This clonotype was recorded at least ten times. The chain uses TRBV29-1 and TRBJ2-7, with D hard to call. CDR3 size: 13 residues. Germline-derived CDR1 and CDR2 are SQVTM and ANQGSEA. Trimming removed 1 base from V and 4 bases from J, with 11 bases in between. CDR3 protein: CSVEGQVKYEQYF. The CDR3 DNA follows: TGCAGCGTTGAAGGCCAGGTGAAGTACGAGCAGTACTTC.

This clonotype occurred many times. This rearrangement joins TRBV5-6 to TRBJ2-5; TRBD1 aligns across 9 bases. The CDR3 is 15 amino acids. Looked up from germline, CDR1 is SGHDT and CDR2 is YYEEEE. Germline trimming cut 3 bases from V and 4 bases from J; bases unmatched to any gene: 7. The CDR3 reads CASSYATGGAETQYF. The CDR3 DNA reads TGTGCCAGCAGCTACGCTACAGGGGGCGCAGAGACCCAGTACTTC.